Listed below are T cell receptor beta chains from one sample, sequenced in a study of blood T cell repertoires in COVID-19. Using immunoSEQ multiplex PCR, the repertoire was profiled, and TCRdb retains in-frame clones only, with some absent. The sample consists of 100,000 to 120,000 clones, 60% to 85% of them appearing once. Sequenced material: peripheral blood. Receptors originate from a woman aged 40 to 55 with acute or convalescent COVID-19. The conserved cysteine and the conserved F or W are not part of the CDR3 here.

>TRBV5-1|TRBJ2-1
ASSYPGINNEQF
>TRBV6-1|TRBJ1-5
ASSERREQPQH
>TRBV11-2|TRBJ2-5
ASSLDSGQGVTQY
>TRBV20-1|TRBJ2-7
SAGMSEQY
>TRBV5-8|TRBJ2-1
ASSPGDRSYNEQF
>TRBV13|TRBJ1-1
ASSTTGGLNTEAF
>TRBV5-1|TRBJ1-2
ASSPSWAGGAAYGYT
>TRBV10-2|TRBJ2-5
ASSESGAGRETQY
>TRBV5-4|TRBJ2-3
ASSLGRGAFGTDTQY
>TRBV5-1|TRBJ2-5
ASSPGQNEETQY
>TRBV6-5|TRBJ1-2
ASREGGGYT
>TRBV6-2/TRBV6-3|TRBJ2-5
ASSYDSVRETQY
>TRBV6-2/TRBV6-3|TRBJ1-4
ASSRAGSRNEKLF
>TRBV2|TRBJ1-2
ASSPQGNYGYT
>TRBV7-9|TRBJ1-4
ASSLRQAEKLF
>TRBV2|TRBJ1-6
ASSATGYNSPLH
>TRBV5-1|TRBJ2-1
ASSLGQGAHEQF
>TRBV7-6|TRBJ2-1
ASSSGSSGGIYNEQF
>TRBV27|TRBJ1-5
ASSLFPARDSNQPQH
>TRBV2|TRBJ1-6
ASQRGTNSPLH
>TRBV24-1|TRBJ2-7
ATSEGRDSPEQY
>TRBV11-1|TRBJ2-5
ASRPHGRGPETQY
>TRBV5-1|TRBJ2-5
ASSTGGNAETQY
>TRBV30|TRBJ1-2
ASGQGPNYGYT
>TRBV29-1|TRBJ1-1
SGGLLGTEAF
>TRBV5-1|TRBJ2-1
ASSLAGSAGGDNEQF
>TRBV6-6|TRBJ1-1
ASSTVTEAF
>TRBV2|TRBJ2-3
ASSETGLQDTQY
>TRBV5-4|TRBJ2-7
ASSLAGPSYEQY
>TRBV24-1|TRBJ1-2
ATSEGRAYGYT
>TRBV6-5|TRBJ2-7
ASSRGGTYEQY
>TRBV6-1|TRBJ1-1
ASSEYVQGGTEAF
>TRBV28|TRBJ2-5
ASSPPSLQWRGETQY
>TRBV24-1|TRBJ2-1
ATSPRDRPYNEQF
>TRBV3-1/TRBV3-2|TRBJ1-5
ASSLGQAQPQH
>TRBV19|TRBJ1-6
ASSLGLLSSYNSPLH
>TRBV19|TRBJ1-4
ASSGLPGQGGEKLF
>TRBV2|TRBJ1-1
ASSDNRGRRGAF
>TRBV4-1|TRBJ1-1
ASSQPGTPKGAF
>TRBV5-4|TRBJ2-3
ASSLGQGGDTQY
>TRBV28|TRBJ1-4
ASSLTGATNEKLF
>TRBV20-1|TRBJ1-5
SASGGRFNQPQH
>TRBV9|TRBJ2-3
ASTTWASSTDTQY
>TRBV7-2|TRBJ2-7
ASSDASTGEYEQY
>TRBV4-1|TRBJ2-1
ASSQETSGGFDEQF
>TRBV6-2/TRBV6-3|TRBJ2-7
ASSGTGVDEQY
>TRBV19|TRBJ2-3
ASSISEAADTQY
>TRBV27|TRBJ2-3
ASSLSGLAFSTDTQY
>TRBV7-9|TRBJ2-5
ASSSVETQY
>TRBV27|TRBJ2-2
ASSTIRTGELF
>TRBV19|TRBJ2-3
ASQSGTGNTQY
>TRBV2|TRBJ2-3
ASHGTSGKIAQY
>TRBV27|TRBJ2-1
ASSFTGSSFEQF